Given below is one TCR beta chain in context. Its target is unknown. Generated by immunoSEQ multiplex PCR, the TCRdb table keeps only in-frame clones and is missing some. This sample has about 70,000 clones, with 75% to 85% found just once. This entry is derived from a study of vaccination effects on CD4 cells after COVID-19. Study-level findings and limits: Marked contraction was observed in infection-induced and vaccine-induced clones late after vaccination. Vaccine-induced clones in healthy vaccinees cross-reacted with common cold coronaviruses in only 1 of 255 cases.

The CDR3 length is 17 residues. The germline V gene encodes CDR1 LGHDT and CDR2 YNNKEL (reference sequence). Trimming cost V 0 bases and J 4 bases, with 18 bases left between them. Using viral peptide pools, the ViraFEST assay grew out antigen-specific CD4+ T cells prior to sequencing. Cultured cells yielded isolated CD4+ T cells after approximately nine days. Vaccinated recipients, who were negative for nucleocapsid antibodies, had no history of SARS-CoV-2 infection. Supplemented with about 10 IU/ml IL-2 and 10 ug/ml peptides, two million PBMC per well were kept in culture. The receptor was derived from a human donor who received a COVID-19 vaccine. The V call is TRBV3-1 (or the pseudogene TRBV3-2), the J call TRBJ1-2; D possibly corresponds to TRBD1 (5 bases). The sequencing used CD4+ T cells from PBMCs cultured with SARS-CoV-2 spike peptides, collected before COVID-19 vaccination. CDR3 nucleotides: TGTGCCAGCAGCCAAGATAGGAATCCGGGACGCCTCTATGGCTACACCTTC. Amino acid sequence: CASSQDRNPGRLYGYTF.